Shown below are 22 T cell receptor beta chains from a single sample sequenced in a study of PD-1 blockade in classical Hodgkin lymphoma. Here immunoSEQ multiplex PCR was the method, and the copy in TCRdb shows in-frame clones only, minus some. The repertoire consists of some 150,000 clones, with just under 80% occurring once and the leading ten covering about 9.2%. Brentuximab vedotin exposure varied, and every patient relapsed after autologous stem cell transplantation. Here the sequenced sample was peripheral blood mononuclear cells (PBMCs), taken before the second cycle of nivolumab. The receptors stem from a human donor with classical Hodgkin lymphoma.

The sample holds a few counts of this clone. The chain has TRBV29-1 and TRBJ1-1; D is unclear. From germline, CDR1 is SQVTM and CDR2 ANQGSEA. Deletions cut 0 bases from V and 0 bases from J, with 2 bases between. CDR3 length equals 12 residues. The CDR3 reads CSVEEMNTEAFF. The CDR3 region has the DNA TGCAGCGTTGAAGAAATGAACACTGAAGCTTTCTTT.

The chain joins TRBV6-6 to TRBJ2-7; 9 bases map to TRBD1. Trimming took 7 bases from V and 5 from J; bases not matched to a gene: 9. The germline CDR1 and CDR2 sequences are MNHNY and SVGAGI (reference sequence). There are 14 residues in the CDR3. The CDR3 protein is CASTRQGGGDEQYF. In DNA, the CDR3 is TGTGCCAGCACTAGACAGGGGGGCGGCGACGAGCAGTACTTC.

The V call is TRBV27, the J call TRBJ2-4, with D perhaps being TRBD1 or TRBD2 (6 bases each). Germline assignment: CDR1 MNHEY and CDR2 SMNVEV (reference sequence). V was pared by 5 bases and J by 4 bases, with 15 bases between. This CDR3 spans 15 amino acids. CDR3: CASSKQGRGKNIQYF. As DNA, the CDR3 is TGTGCCAGCAGTAAACAGGGTCGGGGGAAAAACATTCAGTACTTC.

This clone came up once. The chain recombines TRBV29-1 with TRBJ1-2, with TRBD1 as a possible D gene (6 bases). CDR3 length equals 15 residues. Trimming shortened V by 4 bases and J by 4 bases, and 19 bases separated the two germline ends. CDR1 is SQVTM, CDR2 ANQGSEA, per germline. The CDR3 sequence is CSVGVATGGLYGYTF. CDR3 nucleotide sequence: TGCAGCGTTGGAGTAGCTACCGGGGGGCTCTATGGCTACACCTTC.

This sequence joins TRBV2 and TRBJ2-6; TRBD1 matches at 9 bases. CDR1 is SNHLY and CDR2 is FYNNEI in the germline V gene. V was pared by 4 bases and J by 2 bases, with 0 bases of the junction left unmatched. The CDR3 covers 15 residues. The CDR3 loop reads CASSGTGAGANVLTF. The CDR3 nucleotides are TGTGCCAGCAGTGGGACAGGGGCTGGGGCCAACGTCCTGACTTTC.

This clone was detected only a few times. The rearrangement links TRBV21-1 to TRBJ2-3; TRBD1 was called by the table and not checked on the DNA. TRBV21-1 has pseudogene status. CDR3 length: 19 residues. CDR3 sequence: CASTYREGSDLYSTDTQYF. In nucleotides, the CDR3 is TGTGCCAGCACTTACAGGGAAGGTAGCGACTTGTACTCCACAGATACGCAGTATTTT.

The CDR3 nucleotides are TGTGCCAGCAGTTTAAACAGTTATGGCTACACCTTC. Translated: CASSLNSYGYTF. The J gene is TRBJ1-2, the V gene TRBV28; no clear D. The germline V gene encodes CDR1 MDHEN and CDR2 SYDVKM. With 2 bases removed from V and 5 bases from J, the gap between germline ends came to 6 bases. The CDR3 runs to 12 residues.

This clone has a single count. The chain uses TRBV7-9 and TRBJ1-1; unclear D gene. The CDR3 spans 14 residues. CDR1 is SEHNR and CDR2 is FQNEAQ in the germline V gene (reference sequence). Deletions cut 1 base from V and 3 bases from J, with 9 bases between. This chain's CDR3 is CASSLGVGDTEAFF. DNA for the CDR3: TGTGCCAGCAGCTTAGGGGTTGGGGACACTGAAGCTTTCTTT.

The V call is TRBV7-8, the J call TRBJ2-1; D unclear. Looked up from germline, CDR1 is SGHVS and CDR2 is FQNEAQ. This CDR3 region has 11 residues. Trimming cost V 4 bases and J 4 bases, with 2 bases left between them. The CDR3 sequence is CASSWYNEQFF. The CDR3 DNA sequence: TGTGCCAGCAGCTGGTACAATGAGCAGTTCTTC.

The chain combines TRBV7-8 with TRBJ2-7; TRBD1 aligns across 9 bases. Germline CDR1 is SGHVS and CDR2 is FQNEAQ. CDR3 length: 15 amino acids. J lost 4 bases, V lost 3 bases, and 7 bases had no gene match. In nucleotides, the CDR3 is TGTGCCAGCAGCTTGGTCGGGACAGGGTGGTACGAGCAGTACTTC. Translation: CASSLVGTGWYEQYF.

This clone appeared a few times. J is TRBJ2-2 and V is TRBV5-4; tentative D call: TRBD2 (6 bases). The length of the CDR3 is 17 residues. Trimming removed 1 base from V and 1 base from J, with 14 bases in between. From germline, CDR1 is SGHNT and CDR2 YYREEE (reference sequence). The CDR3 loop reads CASSLSEGPRNTGELFF. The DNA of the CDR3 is TGTGCCAGCAGCTTGTCGGAGGGCCCGCGGAACACCGGGGAGCTGTTTTTT.

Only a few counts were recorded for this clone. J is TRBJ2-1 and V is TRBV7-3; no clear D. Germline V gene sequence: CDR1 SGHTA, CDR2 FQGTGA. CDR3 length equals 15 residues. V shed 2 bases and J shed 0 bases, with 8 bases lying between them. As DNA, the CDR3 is TGTGCCAGCAGCTTATTGCAGAGCTCCTACAATGAGCAGTTCTTC. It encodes CASSLLQSSYNEQFF.

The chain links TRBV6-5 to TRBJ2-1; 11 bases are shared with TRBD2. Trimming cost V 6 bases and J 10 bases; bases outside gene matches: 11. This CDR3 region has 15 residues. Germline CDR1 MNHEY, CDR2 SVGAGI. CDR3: CASSRASGRFREQFF. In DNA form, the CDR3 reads TGTGCCAGCAGCCGAGCTAGCGGGAGGTTTCGGGAGCAGTTCTTC.

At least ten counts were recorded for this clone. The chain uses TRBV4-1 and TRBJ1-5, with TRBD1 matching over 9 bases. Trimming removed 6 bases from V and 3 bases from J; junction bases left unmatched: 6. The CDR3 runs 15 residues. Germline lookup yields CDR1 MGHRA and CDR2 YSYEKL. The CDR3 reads CASSPWTGVNQPQHF. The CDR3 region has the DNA TGCGCCAGCAGTCCCTGGACAGGGGTCAATCAGCCCCAGCATTTT.

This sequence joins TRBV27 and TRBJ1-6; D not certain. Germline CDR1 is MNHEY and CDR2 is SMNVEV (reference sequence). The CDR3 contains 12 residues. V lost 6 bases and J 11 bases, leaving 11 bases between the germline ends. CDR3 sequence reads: CASSSDEAPLHF. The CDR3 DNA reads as TGTGCCAGCAGCTCCGACGAGGCACCCCTCCACTTT.

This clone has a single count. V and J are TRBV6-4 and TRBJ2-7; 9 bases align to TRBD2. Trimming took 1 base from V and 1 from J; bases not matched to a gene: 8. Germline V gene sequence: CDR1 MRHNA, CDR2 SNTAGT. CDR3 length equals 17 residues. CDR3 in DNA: TGTGCCAGCAGTGACTGCGGTAGCGGGAGAGCATCCTACGAGCAGTACTTC. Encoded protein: CASSDCGSGRASYEQYF.

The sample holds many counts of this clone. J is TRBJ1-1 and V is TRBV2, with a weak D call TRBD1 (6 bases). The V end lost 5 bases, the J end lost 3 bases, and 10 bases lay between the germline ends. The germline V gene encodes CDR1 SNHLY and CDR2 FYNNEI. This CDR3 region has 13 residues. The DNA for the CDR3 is TGTGCCAGCAGTACAGGGTGGGACACTGAAGCTTTCTTT. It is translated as CASSTGWDTEAFF.

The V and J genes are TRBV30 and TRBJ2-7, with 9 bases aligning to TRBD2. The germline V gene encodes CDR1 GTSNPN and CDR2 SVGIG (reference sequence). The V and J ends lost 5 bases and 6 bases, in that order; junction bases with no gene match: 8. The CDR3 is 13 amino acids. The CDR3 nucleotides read TGTGCCTGGTTGGCGGGGGGGGATTCCGAGCAGTACTTC. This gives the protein CAWLAGGDSEQYF.

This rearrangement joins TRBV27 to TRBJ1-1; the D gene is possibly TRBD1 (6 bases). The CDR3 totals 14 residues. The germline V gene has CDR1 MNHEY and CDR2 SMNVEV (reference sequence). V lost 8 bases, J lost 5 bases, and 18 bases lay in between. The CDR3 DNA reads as TGTGCCAGCGCGTATCCAGGGGCTGGTACTGAAGCTTTCTTT. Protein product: CASAYPGAGTEAFF.

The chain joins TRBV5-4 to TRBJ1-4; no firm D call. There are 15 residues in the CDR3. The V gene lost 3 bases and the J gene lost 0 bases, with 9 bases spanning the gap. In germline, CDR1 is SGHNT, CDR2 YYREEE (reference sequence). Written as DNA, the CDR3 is TGTGCCAGCAGCTCCAACCGTGCAACTAATGAAAAACTGTTTTTT. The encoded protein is CASSSNRATNEKLFF.

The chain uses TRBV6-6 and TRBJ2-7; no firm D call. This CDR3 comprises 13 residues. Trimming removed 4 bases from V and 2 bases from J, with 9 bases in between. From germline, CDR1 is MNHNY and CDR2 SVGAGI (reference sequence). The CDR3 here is CASSFPQAYEQYF. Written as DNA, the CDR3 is TGTGCCAGCAGTTTCCCCCAGGCCTACGAGCAGTACTTC.

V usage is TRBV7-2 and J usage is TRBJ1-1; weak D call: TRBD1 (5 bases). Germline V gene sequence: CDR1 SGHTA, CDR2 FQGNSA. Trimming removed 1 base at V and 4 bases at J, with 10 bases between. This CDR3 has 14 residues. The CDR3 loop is CASSLGQKSTEAFF. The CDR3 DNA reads TGTGCCAGCAGCTTAGGACAGAAGAGCACTGAAGCTTTCTTT.